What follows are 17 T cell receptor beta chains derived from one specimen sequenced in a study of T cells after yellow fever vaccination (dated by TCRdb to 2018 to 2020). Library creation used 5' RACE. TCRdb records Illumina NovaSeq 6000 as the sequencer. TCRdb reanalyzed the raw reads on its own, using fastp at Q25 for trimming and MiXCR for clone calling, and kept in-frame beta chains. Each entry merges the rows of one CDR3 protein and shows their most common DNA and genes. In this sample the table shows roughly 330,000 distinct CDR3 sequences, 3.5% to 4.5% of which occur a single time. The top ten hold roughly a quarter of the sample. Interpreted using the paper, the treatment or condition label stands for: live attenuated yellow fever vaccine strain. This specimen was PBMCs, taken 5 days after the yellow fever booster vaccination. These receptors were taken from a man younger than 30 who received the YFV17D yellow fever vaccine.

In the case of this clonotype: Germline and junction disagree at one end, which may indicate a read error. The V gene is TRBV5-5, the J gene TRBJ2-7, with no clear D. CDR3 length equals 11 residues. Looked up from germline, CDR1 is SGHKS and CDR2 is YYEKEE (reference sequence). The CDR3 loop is CASGLRNEQYF. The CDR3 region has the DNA TGTGCCAGCGGCTTGAGGAACGAGCAGTACTTC.

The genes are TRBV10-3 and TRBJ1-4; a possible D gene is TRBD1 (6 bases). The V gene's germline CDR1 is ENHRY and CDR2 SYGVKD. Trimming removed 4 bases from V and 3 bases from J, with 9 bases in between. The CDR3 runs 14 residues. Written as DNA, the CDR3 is TGTGCCATCAGTGTTGACAGGCCTAATGAAAAACTGTTTTTT. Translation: CAISVDRPNEKLFF.

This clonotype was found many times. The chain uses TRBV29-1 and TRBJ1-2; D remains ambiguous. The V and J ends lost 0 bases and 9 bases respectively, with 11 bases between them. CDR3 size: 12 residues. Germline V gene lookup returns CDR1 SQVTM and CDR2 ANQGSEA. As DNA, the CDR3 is TGCAGCGTTGAAGAGGTCGTCAGGAGCTACACCTTC. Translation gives CSVEEVVRSYTF.

Here the CDR3 reads CASSELRNTDTQYF. In DNA, the CDR3 is TGTGCCAGCAGTGAGCTGCGGAACACAGATACGCAGTATTTT. The V and J genes are TRBV2 and TRBJ2-3; unclear D gene. The CDR3 totals 14 residues. Germline CDR1 and CDR2: SNHLY and FYNNEI. The V gene lost 3 bases and the J gene lost 2 bases, with 9 bases spanning the gap. The full variable domain, with the rest looked up from reference TRBV2 and TRBJ2-3, is EPEVTQTPSHQVTQMGQEVILRCVPISNHLYFYWYRQILGQKVEFLVSFYNNEISEKSEIFDDQFSVERPDGSNFTLKIRSTKLEDSAMYFCASSELRNTDTQYFGPGTRLTVL.

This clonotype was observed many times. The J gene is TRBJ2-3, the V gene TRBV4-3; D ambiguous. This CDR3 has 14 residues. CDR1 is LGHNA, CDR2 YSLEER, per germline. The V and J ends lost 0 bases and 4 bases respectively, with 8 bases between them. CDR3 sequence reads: CASSQEPGSDTQYF. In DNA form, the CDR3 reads TGCGCCAGCAGCCAAGAGCCGGGCTCAGATACGCAGTATTTT.

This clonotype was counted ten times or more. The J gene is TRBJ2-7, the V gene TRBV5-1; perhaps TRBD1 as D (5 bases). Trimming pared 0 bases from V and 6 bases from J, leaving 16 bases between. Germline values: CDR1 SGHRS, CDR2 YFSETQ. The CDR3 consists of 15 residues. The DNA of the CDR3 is TGCGCCAGCAGCTTGGGCCCACAGGAGTCGGTCGAGCAGTACGTC. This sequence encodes CASSLGPQESVEQYV.

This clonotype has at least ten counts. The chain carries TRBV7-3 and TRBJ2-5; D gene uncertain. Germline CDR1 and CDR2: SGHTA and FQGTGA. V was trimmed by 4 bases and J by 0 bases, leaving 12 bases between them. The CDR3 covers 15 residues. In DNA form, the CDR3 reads TGTGCCAGCAGCTCCGGACCCCAGTACCAAGAGACCCAGTACTTC. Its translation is CASSSGPQYQETQYF.

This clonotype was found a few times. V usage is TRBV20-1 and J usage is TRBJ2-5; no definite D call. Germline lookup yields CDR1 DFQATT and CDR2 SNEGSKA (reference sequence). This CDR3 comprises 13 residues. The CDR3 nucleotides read TGCAGAGCCCGGAATCCCCTCCAAGAGACCCAGTACTTC. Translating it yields CRARNPLQETQYF.

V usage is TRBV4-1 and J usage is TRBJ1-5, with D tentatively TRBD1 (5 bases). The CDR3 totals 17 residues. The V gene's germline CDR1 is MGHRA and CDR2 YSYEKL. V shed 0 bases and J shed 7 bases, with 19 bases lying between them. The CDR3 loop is CASSQESRGVRGQPQHF. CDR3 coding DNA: TGCGCCAGCAGCCAAGAGAGCCGGGGGGTGAGAGGCCAGCCCCAGCATTTT.

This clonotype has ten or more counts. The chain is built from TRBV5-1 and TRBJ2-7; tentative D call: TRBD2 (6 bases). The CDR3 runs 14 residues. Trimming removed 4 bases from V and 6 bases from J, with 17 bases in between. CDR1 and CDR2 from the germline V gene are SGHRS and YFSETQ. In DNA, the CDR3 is TGCGCCAGCAGCCCCGGAGGGTCCAGTCCCGAGCAGTACTTC. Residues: CASSPGGSSPEQYF.

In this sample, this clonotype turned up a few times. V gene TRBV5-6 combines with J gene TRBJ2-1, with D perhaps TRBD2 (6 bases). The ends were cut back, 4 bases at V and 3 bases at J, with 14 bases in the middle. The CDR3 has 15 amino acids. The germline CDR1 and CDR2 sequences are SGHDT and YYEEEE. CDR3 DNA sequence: TGTGCCAGCAGCGGGGGACTGGCGCTCTACAATGAGCAGTTCTTC. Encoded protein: CASSGGLALYNEQFF.

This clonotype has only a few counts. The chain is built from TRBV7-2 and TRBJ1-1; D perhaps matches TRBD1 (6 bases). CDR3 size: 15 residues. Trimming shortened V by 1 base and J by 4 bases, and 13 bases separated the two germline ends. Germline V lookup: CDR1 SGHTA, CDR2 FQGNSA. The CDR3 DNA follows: TGTGCCAGCAGCTTAGTCGGGGGCGCGGGCACTGAAGCTTTCTTT. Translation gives CASSLVGGAGTEAFF.

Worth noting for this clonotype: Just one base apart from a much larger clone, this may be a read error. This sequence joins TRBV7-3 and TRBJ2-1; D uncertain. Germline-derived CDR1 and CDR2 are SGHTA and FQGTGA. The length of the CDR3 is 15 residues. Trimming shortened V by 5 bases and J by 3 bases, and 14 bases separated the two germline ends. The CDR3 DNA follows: TGTGCCAGCAGCGTTCTCAGTAGCTACTACAATGAGCAGTTCTTC. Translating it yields CASSVLSSYYNEQFF.

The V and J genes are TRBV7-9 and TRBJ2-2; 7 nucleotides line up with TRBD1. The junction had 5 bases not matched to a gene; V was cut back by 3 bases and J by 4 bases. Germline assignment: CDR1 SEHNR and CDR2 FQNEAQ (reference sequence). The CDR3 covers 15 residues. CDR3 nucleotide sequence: TGTGCCAGCAGCTTTAGGGACAGAGCCACCGGGGAGCTGTTTTTT. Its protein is CASSFRDRATGELFF. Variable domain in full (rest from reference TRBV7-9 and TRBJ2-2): DTGVSQNPRHKITKRGQNVTFRCDPISEHNRLYWYRQTLGQGPEFLTYFQNEAQLEKSRLLSDRFSAERPKGSFSTLEIQRTEQGDSAMYLCASSFRDRATGELFFGEGSRLTVL.

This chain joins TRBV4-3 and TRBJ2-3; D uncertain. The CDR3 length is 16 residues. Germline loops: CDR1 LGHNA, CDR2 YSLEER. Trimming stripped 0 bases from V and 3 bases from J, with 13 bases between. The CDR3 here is CASSQDRHTATDTQYF. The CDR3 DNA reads TGCGCCAGCAGCCAAGATCGACACACGGCGACAGATACGCAGTATTTT.

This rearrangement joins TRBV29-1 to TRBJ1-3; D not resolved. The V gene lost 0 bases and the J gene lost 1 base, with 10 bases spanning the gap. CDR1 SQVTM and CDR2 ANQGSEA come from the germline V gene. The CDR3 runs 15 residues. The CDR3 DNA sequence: TGCAGCGTTGAAGATCACGAGAGATCTGGAAACACCATATATTTT. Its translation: CSVEDHERSGNTIYF.

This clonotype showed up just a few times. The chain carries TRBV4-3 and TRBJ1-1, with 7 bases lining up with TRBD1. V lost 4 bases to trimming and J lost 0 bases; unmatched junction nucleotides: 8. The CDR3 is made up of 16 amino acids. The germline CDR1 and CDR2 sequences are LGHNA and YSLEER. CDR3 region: CASSPLGGLMNTEAFF. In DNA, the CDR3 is TGCGCCAGCAGCCCACTAGGGGGCCTCATGAACACTGAAGCTTTCTTT.